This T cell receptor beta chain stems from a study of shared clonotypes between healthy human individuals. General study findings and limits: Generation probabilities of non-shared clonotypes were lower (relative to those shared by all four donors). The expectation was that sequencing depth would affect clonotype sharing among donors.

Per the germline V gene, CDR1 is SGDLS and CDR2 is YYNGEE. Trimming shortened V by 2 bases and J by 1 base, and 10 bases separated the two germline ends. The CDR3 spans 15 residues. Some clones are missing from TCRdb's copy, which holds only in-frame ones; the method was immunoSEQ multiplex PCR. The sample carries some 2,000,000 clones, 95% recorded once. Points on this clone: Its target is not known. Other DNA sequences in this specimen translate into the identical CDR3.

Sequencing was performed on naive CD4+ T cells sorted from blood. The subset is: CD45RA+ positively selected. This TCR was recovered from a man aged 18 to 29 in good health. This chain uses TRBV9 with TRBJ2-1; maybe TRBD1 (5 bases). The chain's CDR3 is CASSVDPGSYNEQFF. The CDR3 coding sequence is TGTGCCAGCAGCGTCGACCCAGGGTCCTACAATGAGCAGTTCTTC.